These 32 T cell receptor beta chains originate from one sample sequenced in a study of radiotherapy plus CTLA-4 blockade in lung cancer. Measured with immunoSEQ multiplex PCR; TCRdb has only the in-frame clones, and not every one. This sample has 75,000 to 95,000 clones, with roughly 78% found just once. The specimen comprised peripheral blood, sampled from a patient treated with radiotherapy plus ipilimumab. The receptors come from a human donor with non-small cell lung cancer that progressed on radiotherapy plus ipilimumab.

CDR3 loop: CASSFGVAGELFF. CDR3 DNA: TGTGCCAGCAGCTTTGGGGTGGCCGGGGAGCTGTTTTTT. The rearrangement joins TRBV7-9 to TRBJ2-2; D is unresolved. CDR1 and CDR2 (germline): SEHNR, FQNEAQ (reference sequence). Trimming pared 3 bases from V and 6 bases from J, leaving 8 bases between. The CDR3 runs 13 residues.

CDR3 nucleotides: TGTGCCATCAGGGGAACAGGGCCGAACACTGAAGCTTTCTTT. Translating gives CAIRGTGPNTEAFF. This chain links TRBV10-3 with TRBJ1-1; D possibly corresponds to TRBD1 (6 bases). The CDR3 loop spans 14 amino acids. With 6 bases removed from V and 1 base from J, the gap between germline ends came to 12 bases. CDR1 ENHRY and CDR2 SYGVKD come from the germline V gene.

By share of the sample, this clone is medium-sized. This chain joins TRBV7-2 and TRBJ2-1, with a tentative D call TRBD2 (5 bases). The CDR3 spans 19 residues. CDR1 and CDR2 from the germline V gene are SGHTA and FQGNSA. The ends were cut back, 3 bases at V and 9 bases at J, with 30 bases in the middle. This CDR3 reads CASSLAPALGIGIWSEQFF. CDR3 DNA sequence: TGTGCCAGCAGCTTGGCCCCCGCCTTGGGGATCGGGATATGGAGTGAGCAGTTCTTC.

This chain connects TRBV2 to TRBJ2-1; no definite D call. Germline V gene sequence: CDR1 SNHLY, CDR2 FYNNEI. Trimming shortened V by 6 bases and J by 4 bases, and 10 bases separated the two germline ends. There are 13 residues in the CDR3. CDR3 nucleotide sequence: TGTGCCAGCAGCCCCGGAGAATACAATGAGCAGTTCTTC. Its translation: CASSPGEYNEQFF.

The V and J genes are TRBV27 and TRBJ2-7; no firm D call. Per germline, CDR1 MNHEY and CDR2 SMNVEV (reference sequence). The CDR3 loop spans 13 amino acids. V lost 5 bases, J lost 0 bases, and 8 bases lay in between. The CDR3 coding sequence is TGTGCCAGCAGTGGGTTGCCCTCCTACGAGCAGTACTTC. Its translation: CASSGLPSYEQYF.

The rearrangement joins TRBV28 to TRBJ2-2; 9 nucleotides match TRBD2. The CDR3 has 17 residues. Germline assignment: CDR1 MDHEN and CDR2 SYDVKM. V shed 10 bases, J shed 6 bases, and the junction held 18 bases outside the gene matches. The CDR3 protein is CATFFPSSGRKAGELFF. The CDR3 coding sequence is TGTGCCACCTTTTTTCCCTCGAGCGGGAGGAAAGCCGGGGAGCTGTTTTTT.

The CDR3: CAWAGTENANVLTF. Written as DNA, the CDR3 is TGTGCCTGGGCCGGGACAGAAAACGCCAACGTCCTGACTTTC. The chain joins TRBV30 to TRBJ2-6, with 7 bases aligning to TRBD1. Per the germline V gene, CDR1 is GTSNPN and CDR2 is SVGIG (reference sequence). The CDR3 is 14 residues long. V was pared by 5 bases and J by 7 bases, with 8 bases of the junction left unmatched.

The CDR3 here is CAWRDRGGYYGYTF. In nucleotides, the CDR3 is TGTGCCTGGAGAGACAGGGGCGGGTACTATGGCTACACCTTC. This chain connects TRBV30 to TRBJ1-2, with 8 bases lining up with TRBD1. Germline CDR1 GTSNPN, CDR2 SVGIG (reference sequence). Germline trimming cut 3 bases from V and 3 bases from J; bases unmatched to any gene: 6. This CDR3 is 14 amino acids long.

The chain employs TRBV19 and TRBJ2-2; D gene unclear. Between the trimmed V and J ends, which lost 3 bases and 6 bases, there was a span of 5 bases. The CDR3 has 12 residues. Germline V gene lookup returns CDR1 LNHDA and CDR2 SQIVND (reference sequence). In DNA form, the CDR3 reads TGTGCCAGTAGTATCGATCCCGGGGAGCTGTTTTTT. It codes for CASSIDPGELFF.

This rearrangement joins TRBV6-1 to TRBJ2-3, with D tentatively TRBD2 (5 bases). Germline V CDR1 and CDR2: MNHNS, SASEGT. The CDR3 has 15 amino acids. The germline V and J ends were trimmed by 5 bases and 0 bases, with 12 bases remaining between them. CDR3 DNA sequence: TGTGCCAGCAGTCCCGAGGGCGTCAGCACAGATACGCAGTATTTT. This translates into CASSPEGVSTDTQYF.

The chain combines TRBV20-1 with TRBJ2-7; no firm D call. Germline V gives CDR1 DFQATT, CDR2 SNEGSKA (reference sequence). CDR3 length: 8 amino acids. Trimming stripped 0 bases from V and 13 bases from J, with 4 bases between. CDR3 amino acids: CSARDGYF. For the CDR3, the DNA is TGCAGTGCTAGAGACGGCTACTTC.

V is TRBV7-2 and J is TRBJ2-5; D tentatively reads TRBD1 or TRBD2 (5 bases each). The CDR3 is made up of 15 amino acids. Per the germline V gene, CDR1 is SGHTA and CDR2 is FQGNSA. Trimming removed 4 bases from V and 3 bases from J, with 15 bases in between. CDR3 sequence reads: CASSSRTGAEETQYF. CDR3 bases: TGTGCCAGCAGCTCCAGGACCGGGGCGGAAGAGACCCAGTACTTC.

This clone has a single count. The V call is TRBV4-2, the J call TRBJ1-1; possibly TRBD1 for D (5 bases). The CDR3 runs to 13 residues. V was cut by 4 bases and J by 1 base, with 7 bases left in between. CDR1 and CDR2 from the germline V gene are LGHNA and YNFKEQ. The DNA for the CDR3 is TGTGCCAGCAGCCGGGACGGGAACACTGAAGCTTTCTTT. Translated: CASSRDGNTEAFF.

The chain recombines TRBV5-4 with TRBJ2-1; TRBD2 matches at 14 bases. CDR3 length: 16 amino acids. Germline CDR1 is SGHNT and CDR2 is YYREEE (reference sequence). The ends lost 4 bases at V and 6 bases at J; junction bases unmatched: 6. This chain's CDR3 is CASSPGTSGGLNEQFF. The CDR3 coding sequence is TGTGCCAGCAGCCCCGGGACTAGCGGGGGACTCAATGAGCAGTTCTTC.

The gene calls are TRBV6-5 and TRBJ2-1, with D hard to call. Trimming took 5 bases from V and 1 from J, leaving 12 bases between them. This CDR3 is 15 amino acids long. CDR1 and CDR2 from the germline V gene are MNHEY and SVGAGI. CDR3: CASSLDSTSYNEQFF. The CDR3 DNA reads as TGTGCCAGCAGTCTAGACTCTACGTCCTACAATGAGCAGTTCTTC.

This rearrangement joins TRBV6-5 to TRBJ1-6; D is undetermined. The CDR3 contains 15 residues. The V gene lost 0 bases and the J gene lost 9 bases, with 12 bases spanning the gap. In germline, CDR1 is MNHEY, CDR2 SVGAGI. The DNA for the CDR3 is TGTGCCAGCAGTTACTCCCAGGCAGCGGGTTCACCCCTCCACTTT. Its protein is CASSYSQAAGSPLHF.

This clone appeared a single time. V usage is TRBV28 and J usage is TRBJ1-2, with D perhaps TRBD1 (6 bases). V was cut by 3 bases and J by 8 bases, with 16 bases left in between. Germline V gene data show CDR1 as MDHEN and CDR2 as SYDVKM. The CDR3 consists of 14 residues. The chain's CDR3 is CASSFGGAGEGYTF. CDR3 nucleotides: TGTGCCAGCAGTTTCGGGGGGGCCGGGGAGGGCTACACCTTC.

The genes are TRBV2 and TRBJ1-2; TRBD1 might be the D (6 bases). The CDR3 contains 14 residues. From germline, CDR1 is SNHLY and CDR2 FYNNEI. The ends were cut back, 8 bases at V and 0 bases at J, with 13 bases in the middle. Here the CDR3 reads CASAADSPNYGYTF. The CDR3 DNA sequence: TGTGCCAGCGCCGCGGACAGCCCTAACTATGGCTACACCTTC.

CDR3 amino acids: CASMGADTQYF. The DNA for the CDR3 is TGTGCCAGCATGGGTGCGGATACGCAGTATTTT. The chain links TRBV6-5 to TRBJ2-3, with D hard to call. The V gene lost 7 bases and the J gene lost 6 bases, with 8 bases spanning the gap. The germline CDR1 and CDR2 sequences are MNHEY and SVGAGI. There are 11 residues in the CDR3.

The V and J genes are TRBV5-1 and TRBJ1-1; D is uncertain. The CDR3 covers 15 residues. Germline CDR1 SGHRS, CDR2 YFSETQ. The germline V and J ends were trimmed by 1 base and 7 bases, with 17 bases remaining between them. CDR3: CASSLQGWGTSEAFF. For the CDR3, the DNA is TGCGCCAGCAGCTTGCAAGGGTGGGGAACAAGTGAAGCTTTCTTT. Looking up the rest from reference TRBV5-1 and TRBJ1-1 gives the full variable domain: KAGVTQTPRYLIKTRGQQVTLSCSPISGHRSVSWYQQTPGQGLQFLFEYFSETQRNKGNFPGRFSGRQFSNSRSEMNVSTLELGDSALYLCASSLQGWGTSEAFFGQGTRLTVV.

The V call is TRBV28, the J call TRBJ2-5, with TRBD1 identical over 7 bases. The CDR3 sequence is 13 residues long. The germline V gene has CDR1 MDHEN and CDR2 SYDVKM. Germline trimming cut 6 bases from V and 1 base from J; bases unmatched to any gene: 2. The CDR3 bases are TGTGCCAGCAGATCAGGGGGCCAAGAGACCCAGTACTTC. Amino acid sequence: CASRSGGQETQYF.

This chain links TRBV27 with TRBJ2-5, with 11 bases lining up with TRBD1. Germline assignment: CDR1 MNHEY and CDR2 SMNVEV (reference sequence). The CDR3 consists of 15 residues. V gave up 5 bases and J gave up 7 bases; unmatched junction bases: 9. The CDR3 sequence is CASSPEPGQGGTQYF. CDR3 sequence (DNA): TGTGCCAGCAGTCCAGAACCGGGACAGGGGGGGACCCAGTACTTC.

V usage is TRBV7-6 and J usage is TRBJ1-1, with a possible D match to TRBD1 (5 bases). Germline-derived CDR1 and CDR2 are SGHVS and FNYEAQ. The CDR3 loop spans 14 amino acids. Trimming cost V 4 bases and J 1 base, with 10 bases left between them. Here the CDR3 DNA reads TGTGCCAGCAGCTCCCAGGGATCGAACACTGAAGCTTTCTTT. As protein: CASSSQGSNTEAFF.

The rearrangement links TRBV15 to TRBJ1-1; D gene ambiguous. Germline CDR1 LNHNV, CDR2 YYDKDF (reference sequence). This CDR3 comprises 13 residues. V was cut by 0 bases and J by 6 bases, with 8 bases left in between. The CDR3 sequence: CATSRDGLAEAFF. The CDR3 nucleotides are TGTGCCACCAGCAGAGATGGACTGGCTGAAGCTTTCTTT.

This chain uses TRBV27 with TRBJ2-3; 10 nucleotides line up with TRBD2. The CDR3 extends over 15 amino acids. J gave up 2 bases and V 4 bases, and 3 bases lay outside the gene matches. From germline, CDR1 is MNHEY and CDR2 SMNVEV (reference sequence). In nucleotides, the CDR3 is TGTGCCAGCAGTTCGCTAGCGGGGGCCACAGATACGCAGTATTTT. Translating gives CASSSLAGATDTQYF.

The chain uses TRBV5-1 and TRBJ2-3, with 9 bases lining up with TRBD1. The CDR3 totals 17 residues. Germline CDR1 and CDR2: SGHRS and YFSETQ. V dropped 1 base and J dropped 2; count of bases not matched to a gene: 8. Here the CDR3 reads CASSLYRDRDLTDTQYF. The DNA for the CDR3 is TGCGCCAGCAGCTTGTACCGGGACAGGGACCTCACAGATACGCAGTATTTT.

The V call is TRBV7-9, the J call TRBJ1-5; 7 bases line up with TRBD1. V dropped 1 base and J dropped 7; count of bases not matched to a gene: 1. This CDR3 contains 13 residues. Germline loops: CDR1 SEHNR, CDR2 FQNEAQ (reference sequence). Here the CDR3 DNA reads TGTGCCAGCAGCTTAGAGGGGGCACAGCCCCAGCATTTT. This codes for CASSLEGAQPQHF.

This chain links TRBV5-5 with TRBJ2-7, with 7 bases lining up with TRBD1. Germline values: CDR1 SGHKS, CDR2 YYEKEE (reference sequence). This CDR3 spans 15 amino acids. V lost 4 bases and J lost 5; bases outside the gene matches: 12. For the CDR3, the DNA is TGTGCCAGCAGCGCCCGACAGGGTAGTGCCGACGAGCAGTACTTC. Its translation: CASSARQGSADEQYF.

J is TRBJ2-5 and V is TRBV5-4, with TRBD2 matching over 14 bases. The J call is uncertain, as TRBJ2-7 better fits the DNA end. CDR3 length: 15 residues. Per the germline V gene, CDR1 is SGHNT and CDR2 is YYREEE (reference sequence). The CDR3 here is CASSAGLAGAYEQYF. The DNA of the CDR3 is TGTGCCAGCAGCGCGGGACTAGCGGGGGCCTACGAGCAGTACTTC.

This clone is classed as medium-sized. The rearrangement links TRBV7-6 to TRBJ1-1, with 7 nucleotides matching TRBD1. V was pared by 1 base and J by 7 bases, with 6 bases of the junction left unmatched. CDR1 SGHVS and CDR2 FNYEAQ come from the germline V gene. This CDR3 is built from 14 residues. The CDR3 region is CASSLGTGGGEAFF. The DNA of the CDR3 is TGTGCCAGCAGCTTAGGGACAGGCGGGGGTGAAGCTTTCTTT.

The V call is TRBV7-9, the J call TRBJ2-7; TRBD1 matches at 8 bases. The V and J ends lost 1 base and 5 bases, in that order; junction bases with no gene match: 7. This CDR3 is 15 amino acids long. The germline gives CDR1 SEHNR, CDR2 FQNEAQ (reference sequence). The CDR3 sequence: CASSLVGTGTNEQYF. Here the CDR3 DNA reads TGTGCCAGCAGCTTAGTGGGGACAGGTACTAACGAGCAGTACTTC.

The genes are TRBV28 and TRBJ1-5; tentative D call: TRBD1 (6 bases). The CDR3 is 15 amino acids. The V and J ends lost 4 bases and 3 bases respectively, with 13 bases between them. Germline V lookup: CDR1 MDHEN, CDR2 SYDVKM. The CDR3 reads CASSSHQGYNQPQHF. The CDR3 nucleotides are TGTGCCAGCAGTTCCCACCAGGGGTACAATCAGCCCCAGCATTTT.